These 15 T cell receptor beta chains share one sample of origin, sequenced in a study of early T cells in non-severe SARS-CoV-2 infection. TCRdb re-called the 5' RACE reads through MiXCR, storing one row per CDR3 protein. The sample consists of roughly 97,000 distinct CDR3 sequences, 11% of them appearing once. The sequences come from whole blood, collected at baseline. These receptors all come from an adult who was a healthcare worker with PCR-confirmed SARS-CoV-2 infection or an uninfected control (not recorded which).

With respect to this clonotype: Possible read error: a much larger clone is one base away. In nucleotides, the CDR3 is TGTGCCAACTCACCCGGACAGGCTGAAGCTTTCTTT. Amino acids: CANSPGQAEAFF. V gene TRBV18 combines with J gene TRBJ1-1, with 7 bases identical to TRBD1. Germline CDR1 and CDR2: KGHSH and LQKENI. This CDR3 is 12 amino acids long.

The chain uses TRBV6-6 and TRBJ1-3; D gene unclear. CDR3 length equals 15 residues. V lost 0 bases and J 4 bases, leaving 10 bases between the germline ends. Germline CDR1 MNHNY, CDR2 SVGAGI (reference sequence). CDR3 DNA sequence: TGTGCCAGCAGTTACTCCACGGATCAAGGAAACACCATATATTTT. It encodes CASSYSTDQGNTIYF.

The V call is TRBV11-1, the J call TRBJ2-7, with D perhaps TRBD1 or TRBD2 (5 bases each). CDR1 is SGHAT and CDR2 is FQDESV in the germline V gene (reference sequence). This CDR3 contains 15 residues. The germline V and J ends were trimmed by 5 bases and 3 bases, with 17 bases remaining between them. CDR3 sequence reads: CASSTPGPLFYEQYF. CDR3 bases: TGTGCCAGCAGCACGCCGGGGCCCCTTTTCTACGAGCAGTACTTC.

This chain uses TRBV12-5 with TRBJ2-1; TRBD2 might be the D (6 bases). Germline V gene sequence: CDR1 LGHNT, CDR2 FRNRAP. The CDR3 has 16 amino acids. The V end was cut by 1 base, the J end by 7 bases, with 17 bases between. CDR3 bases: TGTGCTAGTGGTTTGGGTAGGGACTCCTGGGTAAATGAGCAGTTCTTC. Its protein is CASGLGRDSWVNEQFF. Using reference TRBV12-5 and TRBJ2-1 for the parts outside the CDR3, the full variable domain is DARVTQTPRHKVTEMGQEVTMRCQPILGHNTVFWYRQTMMQGLELLAYFRNRAPLDDSGMPKDRFSAEMPDATLATLKIQPSEPRDSAVYFCASGLGRDSWVNEQFFGPGTRLTVL.

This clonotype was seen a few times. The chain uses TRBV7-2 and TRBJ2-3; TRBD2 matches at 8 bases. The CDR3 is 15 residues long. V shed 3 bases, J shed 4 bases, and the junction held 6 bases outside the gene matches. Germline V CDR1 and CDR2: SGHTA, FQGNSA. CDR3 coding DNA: TGTGCCAGCAGCTTTAGCGGGACCAAAGCAGATACGCAGTATTTT. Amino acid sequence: CASSFSGTKADTQYF.

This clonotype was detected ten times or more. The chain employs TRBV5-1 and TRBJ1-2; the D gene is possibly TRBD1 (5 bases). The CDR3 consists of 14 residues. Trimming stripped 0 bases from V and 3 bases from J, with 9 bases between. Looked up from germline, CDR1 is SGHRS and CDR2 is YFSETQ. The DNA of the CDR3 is TGCGCCAGCAGCTTGGAGGCAGGGCACTATGGCTACACCTTC. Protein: CASSLEAGHYGYTF.

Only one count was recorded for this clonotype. Written as DNA, the CDR3 is TGTGCCAGCAGCGTTATGTTCGCAGTCGTCTCTAACTATGGCTACACCTTC. Protein product: CASSVMFAVVSNYGYTF. The V and J genes are TRBV6-1 and TRBJ1-2; D is unclear. The CDR3 spans 17 residues. Germline V gene lookup returns CDR1 MNHNS and CDR2 SASEGT. With 6 bases removed from V and 0 bases from J, the gap between germline ends came to 20 bases.

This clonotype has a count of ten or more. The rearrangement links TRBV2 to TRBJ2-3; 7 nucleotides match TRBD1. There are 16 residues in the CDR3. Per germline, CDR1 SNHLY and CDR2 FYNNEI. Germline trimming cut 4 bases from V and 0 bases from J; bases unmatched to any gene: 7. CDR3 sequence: CASSGGQSSSTDTQYF. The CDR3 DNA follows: TGTGCCAGCAGTGGGGGACAGTCCTCTAGCACAGATACGCAGTATTTT.

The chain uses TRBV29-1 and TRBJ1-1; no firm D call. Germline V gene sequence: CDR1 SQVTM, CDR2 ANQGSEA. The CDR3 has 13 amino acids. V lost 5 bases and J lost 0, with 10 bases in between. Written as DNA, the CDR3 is TGCAGCGTTCGGCAGTTCATGAACACTGAAGCTTTCTTT. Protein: CSVRQFMNTEAFF.

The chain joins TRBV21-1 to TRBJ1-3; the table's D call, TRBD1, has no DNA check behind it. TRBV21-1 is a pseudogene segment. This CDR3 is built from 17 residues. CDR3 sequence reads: CASSKGGQWHSGNTIYF. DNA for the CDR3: TGTGCCAGCAGCAAAGGCGGACAGTGGCACTCTGGAAACACCATATATTTT.

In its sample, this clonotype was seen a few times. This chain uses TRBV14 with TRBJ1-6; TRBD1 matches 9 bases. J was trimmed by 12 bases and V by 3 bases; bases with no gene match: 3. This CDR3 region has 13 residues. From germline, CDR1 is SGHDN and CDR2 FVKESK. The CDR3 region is CASSQGQGQPLHF. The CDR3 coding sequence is TGTGCCAGCAGCCAGGGACAGGGTCAACCCCTCCACTTT.

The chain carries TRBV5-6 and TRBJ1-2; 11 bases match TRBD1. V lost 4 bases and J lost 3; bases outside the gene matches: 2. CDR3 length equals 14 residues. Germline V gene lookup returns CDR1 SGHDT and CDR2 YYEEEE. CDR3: CASSRTGGYYGYTF. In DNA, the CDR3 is TGTGCCAGCAGCCGGACAGGGGGCTACTATGGCTACACCTTC. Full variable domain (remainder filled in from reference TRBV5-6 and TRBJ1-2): DAGVTQSPTHLIKTRGQQVTLRCSPKSGHDTVSWYQQALGQGPQFIFQYYEEEERQRGNFPDRFSGHQFPNYSSELNVNALLLGDSALYLCASSRTGGYYGYTFGSGTRLTVV.

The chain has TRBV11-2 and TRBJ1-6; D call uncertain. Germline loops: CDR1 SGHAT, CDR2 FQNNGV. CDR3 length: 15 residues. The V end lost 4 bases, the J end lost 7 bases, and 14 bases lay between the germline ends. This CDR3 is CASSSPYRLNSPLHF. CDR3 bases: TGTGCCAGCAGCTCACCGTACCGACTCAATTCACCCCTCCACTTT.

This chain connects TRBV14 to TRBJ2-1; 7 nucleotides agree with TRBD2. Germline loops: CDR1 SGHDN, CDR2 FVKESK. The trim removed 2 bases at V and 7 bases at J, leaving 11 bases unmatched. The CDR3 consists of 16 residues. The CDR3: CASSQLLGGSVNEQFF. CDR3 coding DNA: TGTGCCAGCAGCCAACTCCTGGGCGGGAGTGTGAATGAGCAGTTCTTC.

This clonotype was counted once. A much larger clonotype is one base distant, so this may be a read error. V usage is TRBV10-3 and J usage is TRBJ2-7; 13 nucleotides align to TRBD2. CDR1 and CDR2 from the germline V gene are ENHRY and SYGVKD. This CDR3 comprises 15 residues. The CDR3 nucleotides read TGTGCCATCAGCCTCGGACTAGCGGGAGTAAACGAGCAGAACTTC. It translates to CAISLGLAGVNEQNF.